The following is a T cell receptor beta chain sequence with its context. Measured with immunoSEQ multiplex PCR; TCRdb has only the in-frame clones, and not every one. In the table there are hundreds of thousands of clones, approximately 89% of which are singletons. This CDR3 spans 15 amino acids. Germline CDR1 reads SGHAT; CDR2 reads FQNNGV. The germline V and J ends were trimmed by 0 bases and 4 bases, with 12 bases remaining between them. The sample comes from a study of blood T cell repertoires in COVID-19. Background on the study: Acute-phase and convalescent COVID-19 samples originated in the United States, Italy and Spain.

The receptor was isolated from a woman aged 45-65 years who had recovered from COVID-19. The chain has TRBV11-2 and TRBJ1-1; TRBD1 is a possible D gene (5 bases). Sequencing used peripheral blood. The CDR3 sequence is CASSLDGLGGTEAFF. The CDR3 DNA sequence: TGTGCCAGCAGCTTAGATGGGTTGGGGGGCACTGAAGCTTTCTTT.